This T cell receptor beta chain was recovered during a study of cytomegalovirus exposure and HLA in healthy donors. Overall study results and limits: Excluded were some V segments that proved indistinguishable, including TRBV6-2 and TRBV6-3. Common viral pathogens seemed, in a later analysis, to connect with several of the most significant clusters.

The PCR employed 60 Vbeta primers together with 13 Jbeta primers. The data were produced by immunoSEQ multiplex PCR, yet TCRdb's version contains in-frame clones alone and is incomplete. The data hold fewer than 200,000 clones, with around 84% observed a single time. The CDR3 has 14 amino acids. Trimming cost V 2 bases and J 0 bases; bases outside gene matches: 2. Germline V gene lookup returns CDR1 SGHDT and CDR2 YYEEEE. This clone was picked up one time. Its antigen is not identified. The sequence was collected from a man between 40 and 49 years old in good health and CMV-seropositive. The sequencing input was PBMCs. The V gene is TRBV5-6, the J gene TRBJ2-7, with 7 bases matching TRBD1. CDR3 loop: CASSLQGPSYEQYF. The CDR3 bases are TGTGCCAGCAGCTTACAGGGGCCCTCCTACGAGCAGTACTTC.